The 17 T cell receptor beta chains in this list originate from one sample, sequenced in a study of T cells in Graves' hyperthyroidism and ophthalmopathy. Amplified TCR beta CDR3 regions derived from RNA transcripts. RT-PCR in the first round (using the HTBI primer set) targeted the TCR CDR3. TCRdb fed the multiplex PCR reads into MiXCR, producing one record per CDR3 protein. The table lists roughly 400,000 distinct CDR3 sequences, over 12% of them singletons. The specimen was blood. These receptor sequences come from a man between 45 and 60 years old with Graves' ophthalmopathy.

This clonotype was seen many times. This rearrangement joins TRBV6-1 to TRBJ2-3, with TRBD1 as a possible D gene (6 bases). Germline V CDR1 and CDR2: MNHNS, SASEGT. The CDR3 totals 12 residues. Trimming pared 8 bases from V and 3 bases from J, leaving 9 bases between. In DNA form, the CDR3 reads TGTGCCAGCGGGGGCAGGACAGATACGCAGTATTTT. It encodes CASGGRTDTQYF.

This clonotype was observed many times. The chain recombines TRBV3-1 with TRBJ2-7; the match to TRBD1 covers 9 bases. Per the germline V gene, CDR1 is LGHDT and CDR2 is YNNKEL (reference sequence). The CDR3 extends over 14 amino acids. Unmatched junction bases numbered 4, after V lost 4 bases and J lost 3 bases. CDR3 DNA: TGTGCCAGCAGCCGTCGGGACAGGGACTACGAGCAGTACTTC. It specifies CASSRRDRDYEQYF.

The CDR3 here is CSYTKPGGYEQFF. The CDR3 region has the DNA TGCAGCTACACCAAGCCCGGGGGCTATGAGCAGTTCTTC. The chain has TRBV29-1 and TRBJ2-1; D assignment may be TRBD1 or TRBD2 (6 bases each). CDR1 and CDR2 from the germline V gene are SQVTM and ANQGSEA. This CDR3 is built from 13 residues. V was pared by 8 bases and J by 8 bases, with 19 bases between.

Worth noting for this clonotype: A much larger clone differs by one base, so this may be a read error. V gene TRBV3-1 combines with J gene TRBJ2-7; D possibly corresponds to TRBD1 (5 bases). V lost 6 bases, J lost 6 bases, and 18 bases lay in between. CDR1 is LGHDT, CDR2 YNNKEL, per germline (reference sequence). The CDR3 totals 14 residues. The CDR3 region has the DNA TGTGCCAGCAGTACACAGGTGGCGCTTCTCGAGCAGTACTTC. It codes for CASSTQVALLEQYF.

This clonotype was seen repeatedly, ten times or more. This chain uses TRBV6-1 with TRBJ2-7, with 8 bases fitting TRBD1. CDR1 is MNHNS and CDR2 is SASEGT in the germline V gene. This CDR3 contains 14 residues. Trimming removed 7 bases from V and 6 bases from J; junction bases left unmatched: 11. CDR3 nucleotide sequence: TGTGCCAGCAAAAGGGACAGGCAGGGGCTCGAGCAGTACTTC. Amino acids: CASKRDRQGLEQYF.

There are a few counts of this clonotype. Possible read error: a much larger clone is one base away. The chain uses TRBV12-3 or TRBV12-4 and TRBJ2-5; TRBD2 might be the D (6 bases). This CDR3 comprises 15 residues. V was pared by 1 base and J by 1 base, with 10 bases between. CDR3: CASSLGGGTQETQYF. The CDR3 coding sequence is TGTGCCAGCAGTTTAGGTGGGGGGACCCAAGAGACCCAGTACTTC.

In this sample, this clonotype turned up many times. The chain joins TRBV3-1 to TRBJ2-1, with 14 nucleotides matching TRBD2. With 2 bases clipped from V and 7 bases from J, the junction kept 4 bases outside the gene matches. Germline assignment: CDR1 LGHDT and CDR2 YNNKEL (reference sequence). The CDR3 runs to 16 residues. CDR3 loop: CASSQLTSGRGNEQFF. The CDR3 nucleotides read TGTGCCAGCAGCCAACTGACTAGCGGGAGGGGTAATGAGCAGTTCTTC.

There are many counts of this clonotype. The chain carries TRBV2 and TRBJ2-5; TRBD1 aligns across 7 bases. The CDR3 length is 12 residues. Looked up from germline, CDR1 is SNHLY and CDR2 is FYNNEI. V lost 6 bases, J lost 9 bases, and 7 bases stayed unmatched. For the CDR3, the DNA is TGTGCCAGCAGCAGACAGGGATTTTCCCAGTACTTC. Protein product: CASSRQGFSQYF.

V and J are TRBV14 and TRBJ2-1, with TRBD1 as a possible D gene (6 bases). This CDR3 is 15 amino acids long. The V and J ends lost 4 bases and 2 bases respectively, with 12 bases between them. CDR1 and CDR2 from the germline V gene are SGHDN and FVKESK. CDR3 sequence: CASSPTGLTYNEQFF. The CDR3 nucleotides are TGTGCCAGCAGCCCCACAGGGCTGACCTACAATGAGCAGTTCTTC.

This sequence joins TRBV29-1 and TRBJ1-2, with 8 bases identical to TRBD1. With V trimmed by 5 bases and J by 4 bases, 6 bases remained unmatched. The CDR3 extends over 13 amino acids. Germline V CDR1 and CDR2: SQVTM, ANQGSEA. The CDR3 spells CSVWGQAPYGYTF. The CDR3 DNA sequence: TGCAGCGTTTGGGGACAGGCGCCCTATGGCTACACCTTC.

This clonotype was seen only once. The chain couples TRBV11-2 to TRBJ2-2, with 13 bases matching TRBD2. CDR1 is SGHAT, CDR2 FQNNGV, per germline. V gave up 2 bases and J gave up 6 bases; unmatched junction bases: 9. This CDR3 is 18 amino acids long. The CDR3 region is CASSLLTSGRAGPGELFF. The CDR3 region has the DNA TGTGCCAGCAGCTTATTAACTAGCGGGAGGGCCGGACCCGGGGAGCTGTTTTTT.

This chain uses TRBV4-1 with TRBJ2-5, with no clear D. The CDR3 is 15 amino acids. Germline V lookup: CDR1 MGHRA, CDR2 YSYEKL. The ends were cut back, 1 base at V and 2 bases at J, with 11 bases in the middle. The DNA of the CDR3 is TGCGCCAGCAGCCAAGGGCTAGTAGGGCAAGAGACCCAGTACTTC. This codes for CASSQGLVGQETQYF.

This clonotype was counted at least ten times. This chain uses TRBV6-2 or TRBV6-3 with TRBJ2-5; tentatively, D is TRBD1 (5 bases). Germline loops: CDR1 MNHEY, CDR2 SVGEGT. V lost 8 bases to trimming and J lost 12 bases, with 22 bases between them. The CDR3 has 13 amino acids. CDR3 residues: CASFGWGKNTEYF. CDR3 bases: TGTGCCAGCTTCGGATGGGGCAAAAACACGGAGTACTTC.

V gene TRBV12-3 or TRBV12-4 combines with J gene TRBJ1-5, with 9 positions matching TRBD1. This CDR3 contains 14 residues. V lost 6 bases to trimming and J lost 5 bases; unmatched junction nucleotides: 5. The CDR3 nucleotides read TGTGCCAGCAGCTACGGACAGGGGTATCAGCCCCAGCATTTT. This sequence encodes CASSYGQGYQPQHF.

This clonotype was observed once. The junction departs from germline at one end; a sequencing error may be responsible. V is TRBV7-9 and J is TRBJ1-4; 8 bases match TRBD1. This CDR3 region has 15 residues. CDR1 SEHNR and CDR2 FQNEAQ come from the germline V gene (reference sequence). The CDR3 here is CVSSSATGGAEKLFF. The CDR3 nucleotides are TGTGTCAGCAGCTCGGCCACAGGGGGGGCTGAAAAACTGTTTTTT.

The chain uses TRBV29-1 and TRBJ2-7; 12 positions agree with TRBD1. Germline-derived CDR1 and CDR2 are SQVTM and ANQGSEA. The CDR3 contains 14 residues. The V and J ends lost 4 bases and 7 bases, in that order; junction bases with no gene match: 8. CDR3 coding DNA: TGCAGCGTTGTTTGGGACAGGGGGCAGCGGGAGCAGTACTTC. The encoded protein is CSVVWDRGQREQYF.

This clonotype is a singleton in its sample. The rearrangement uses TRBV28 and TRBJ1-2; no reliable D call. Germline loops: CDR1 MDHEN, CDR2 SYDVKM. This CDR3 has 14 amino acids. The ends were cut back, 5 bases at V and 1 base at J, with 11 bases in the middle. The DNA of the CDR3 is TGTGCCAGCAGTGTGACAAGAATTAACTATGGCTACACCTTC. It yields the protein CASSVTRINYGYTF.